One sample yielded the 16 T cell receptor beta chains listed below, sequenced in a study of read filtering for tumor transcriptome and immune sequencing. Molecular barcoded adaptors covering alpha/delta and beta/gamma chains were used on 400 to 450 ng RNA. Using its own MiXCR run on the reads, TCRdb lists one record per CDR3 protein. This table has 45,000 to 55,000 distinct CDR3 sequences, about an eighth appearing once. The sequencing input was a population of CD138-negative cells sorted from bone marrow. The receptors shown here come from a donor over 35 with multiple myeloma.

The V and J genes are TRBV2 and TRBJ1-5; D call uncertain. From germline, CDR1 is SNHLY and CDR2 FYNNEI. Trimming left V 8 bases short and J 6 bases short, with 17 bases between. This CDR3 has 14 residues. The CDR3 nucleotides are TGTGCCAGCTCCGACACCGGTGGTTGTCAGCCCCAGCATTTT. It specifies CASSDTGGCQPQHF.

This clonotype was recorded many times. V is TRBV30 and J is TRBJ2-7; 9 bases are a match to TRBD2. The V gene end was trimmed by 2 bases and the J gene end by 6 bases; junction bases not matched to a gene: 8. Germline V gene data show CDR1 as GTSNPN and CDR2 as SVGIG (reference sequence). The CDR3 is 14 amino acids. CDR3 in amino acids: CAWSYPGLAREQYF. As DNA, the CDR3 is TGTGCCTGGAGTTACCCGGGACTAGCCCGCGAGCAGTACTTC.

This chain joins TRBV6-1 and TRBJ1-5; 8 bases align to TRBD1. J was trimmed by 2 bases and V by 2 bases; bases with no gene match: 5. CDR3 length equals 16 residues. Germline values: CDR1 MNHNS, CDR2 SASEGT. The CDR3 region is CASSEPSGGGNQPQHF. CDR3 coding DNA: TGTGCCAGCAGTGAACCTTCAGGGGGCGGCAATCAGCCCCAGCATTTT.

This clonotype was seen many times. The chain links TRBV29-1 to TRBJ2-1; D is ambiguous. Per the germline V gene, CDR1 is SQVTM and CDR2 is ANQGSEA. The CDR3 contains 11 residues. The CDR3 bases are TGCAGTGGAAATTGGGGTAATGAGCAGTTCTTC. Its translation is CSGNWGNEQFF.

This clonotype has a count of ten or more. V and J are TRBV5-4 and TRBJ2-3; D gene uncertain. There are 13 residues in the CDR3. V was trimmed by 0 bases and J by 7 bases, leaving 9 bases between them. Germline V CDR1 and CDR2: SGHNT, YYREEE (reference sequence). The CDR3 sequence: CASSLERSYTQYF. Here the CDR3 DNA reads TGTGCCAGCAGCTTGGAAAGGTCCTATACGCAGTATTTT.

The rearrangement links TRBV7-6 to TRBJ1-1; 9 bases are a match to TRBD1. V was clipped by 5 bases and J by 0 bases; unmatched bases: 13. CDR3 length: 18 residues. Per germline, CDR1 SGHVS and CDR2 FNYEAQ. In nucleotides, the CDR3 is TGTGCCAGCAGCCCACGAGCGGGACAGGGAACCATGAACACTGAAGCTTTCTTT. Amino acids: CASSPRAGQGTMNTEAFF.

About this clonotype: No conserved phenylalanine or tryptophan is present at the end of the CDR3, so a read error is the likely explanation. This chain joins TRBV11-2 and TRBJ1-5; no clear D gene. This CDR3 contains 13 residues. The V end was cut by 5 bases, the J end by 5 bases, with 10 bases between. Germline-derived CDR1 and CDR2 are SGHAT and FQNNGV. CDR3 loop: CASSRGGDQPQHL. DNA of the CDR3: TGTGCCAGCAGCCGGGGAGGCGATCAGCCCCAGCATTTA.

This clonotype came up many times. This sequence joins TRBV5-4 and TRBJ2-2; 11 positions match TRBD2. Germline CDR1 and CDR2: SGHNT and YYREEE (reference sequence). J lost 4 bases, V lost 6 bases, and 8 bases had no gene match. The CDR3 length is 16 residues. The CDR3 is CASTTQLAGVTGELFF. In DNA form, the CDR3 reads TGTGCCAGCACCACCCAACTAGCGGGAGTCACCGGGGAGCTGTTTTTT.

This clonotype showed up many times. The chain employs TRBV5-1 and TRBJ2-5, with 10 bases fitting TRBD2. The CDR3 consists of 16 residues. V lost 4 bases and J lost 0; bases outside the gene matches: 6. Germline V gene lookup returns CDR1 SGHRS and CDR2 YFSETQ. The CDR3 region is CASSNGLAANQETQYF. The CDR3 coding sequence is TGCGCCAGCAGCAATGGACTAGCGGCGAACCAAGAGACCCAGTACTTC.

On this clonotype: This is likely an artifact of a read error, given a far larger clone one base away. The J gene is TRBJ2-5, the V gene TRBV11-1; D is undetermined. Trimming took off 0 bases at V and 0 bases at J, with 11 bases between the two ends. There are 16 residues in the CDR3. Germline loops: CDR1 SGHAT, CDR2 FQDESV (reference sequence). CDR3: CASSLAYPVNQETQYF. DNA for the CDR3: TGTGCCAGCAGCTTAGCGTACCCTGTGAACCAAGAGACCCAGTACTTC.

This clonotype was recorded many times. The CDR3 DNA reads TGCGCCAGCAGCTTAGGACAGGGGTCGACTGAAGCTTTCTTT. It encodes CASSLGQGSTEAFF. The chain carries TRBV5-1 and TRBJ1-1, with 9 bases lining up with TRBD1. The CDR3 runs 14 residues. The ends lost 2 bases at V and 5 bases at J; junction bases unmatched: 4. Germline-derived CDR1 and CDR2 are SGHRS and YFSETQ.

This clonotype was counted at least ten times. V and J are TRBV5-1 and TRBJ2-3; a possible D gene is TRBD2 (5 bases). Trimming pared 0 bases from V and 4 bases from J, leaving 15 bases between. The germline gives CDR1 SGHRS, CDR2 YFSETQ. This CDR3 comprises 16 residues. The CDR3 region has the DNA TGCGCCAGCAGCTTGGATTGGGAGTTTGGCCCAGATACGCAGTATTTT. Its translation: CASSLDWEFGPDTQYF. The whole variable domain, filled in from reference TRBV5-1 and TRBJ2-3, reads KAGVTQTPRYLIKTRGQQVTLSCSPISGHRSVSWYQQTPGQGLQFLFEYFSETQRNKGNFPGRFSGRQFSNSRSEMNVSTLELGDSALYLCASSLDWEFGPDTQYFGPGTRLTVL.

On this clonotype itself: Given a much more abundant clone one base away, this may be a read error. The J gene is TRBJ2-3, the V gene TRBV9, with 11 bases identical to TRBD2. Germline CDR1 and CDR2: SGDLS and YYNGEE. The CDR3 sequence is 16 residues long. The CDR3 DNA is TGTGCCAGCAGCGTAGGGCTAGCGGGAGGACCAGATACGCGGTATTTT. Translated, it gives CASSVGLAGGPDTRYF.

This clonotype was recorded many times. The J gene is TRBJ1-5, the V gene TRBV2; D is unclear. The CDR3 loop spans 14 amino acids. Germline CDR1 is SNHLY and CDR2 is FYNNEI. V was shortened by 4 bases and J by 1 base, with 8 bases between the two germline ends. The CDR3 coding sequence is TGTGCCAGCAGTGGAGGCGGGAGCAATCAGCCCCAGCATTTT. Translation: CASSGGGSNQPQHF.

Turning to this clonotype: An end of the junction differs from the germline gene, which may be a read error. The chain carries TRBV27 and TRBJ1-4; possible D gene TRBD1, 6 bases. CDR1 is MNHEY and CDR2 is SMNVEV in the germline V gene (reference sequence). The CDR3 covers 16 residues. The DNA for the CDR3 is TGTGCCAGCTCGCCAGGCGGGGGCAGGTCTAATGAAAAACGGTTTTTT. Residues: CASSPGGGRSNEKRFF.

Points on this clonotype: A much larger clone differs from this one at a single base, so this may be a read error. The CDR3 protein is CATSELGPGNTYNEQFF. The CDR3, as DNA: TGTGCCACCAGTGAATTGGGTCCGGGTAACACCTACAATGAGCAGTTCTTC. The rearrangement joins TRBV24-1 to TRBJ2-1; D is unclear. This CDR3 comprises 17 residues. CDR1 KGHDR and CDR2 SFDVKD come from the germline V gene. V was clipped by 4 bases and J by 2 bases, with 17 bases between them.